These 19 T cell receptor beta chains were all obtained from the same sample, sequenced in a study of low-dose radiotherapy and immunotherapy resistance in tumors. Gene-specific TRAV and TRBV primers were used for first-strand cDNA, covering alpha and beta chains. Over about 19 PCR cycles, TCRs were amplified from a constant-region primer and V-primer adapter. TCRdb reprocessed the reads via MiXCR and lists one record per CDR3 protein. The table shows about 10,000 distinct CDR3 sequences, with approximately 51% occurring only once. These receptors were obtained from a human donor with advanced metastatic prostate, ovarian, gallbladder or colorectal cancer (not recorded which). This table probably holds off-target reads from a library built for another chain.

V is TRBV12-3 or TRBV12-4 and J is TRBJ1-2; D ambiguous. The V end was cut by 6 bases, the J end by 8 bases, with 16 bases between. This CDR3 has 13 residues. CDR3 amino acids: CASSPGLREGYTF. The CDR3 nucleotides read TGTGCCAGCAGCCCAGGTCTCCGGGAAGGCTACACCTTC.

This rearrangement joins TRBV10-2 to TRBJ2-1, with 10 bases that match TRBD2. CDR3 length equals 14 residues. Germline assignment: CDR1 WSHSY and CDR2 SAAADI. V lost 5 bases, J lost 7 bases, and 5 bases stayed unmatched. The CDR3 bases are TGCGCCAGCAGTATAGCGGGGGGCCGAAATGAGCAGTTCTTC. Its translation: CASSIAGGRNEQFF.

This chain joins TRBV15 and TRBJ2-3, with D possibly matching TRBD2 (5 bases). The CDR3 extends over 13 amino acids. CDR1 and CDR2 (germline): LNHNV, YYDKDF (reference sequence). Trimming stripped 4 bases from V and 2 bases from J, with 7 bases between. The CDR3, as DNA: TGTGCCACCAGCAAGCGGTTCACAGATACGCAGTATTTT. Translating it yields CATSKRFTDTQYF. Looking up the rest from reference TRBV15 and TRBJ2-3 gives the full variable domain: DAMVIQNPRYQVTQFGKPVTLSCSQTLNHNVMYWYQQKSSQAPKLLFHYYDKDFNNEADTPDNFQSRRPNTSFCFLDIRSPGLGDTAMYLCATSKRFTDTQYFGPGTRLTVL.

This clonotype has just a few counts. The chain recombines TRBV13 with TRBJ2-5, with D unclear. Trimming cost V 6 bases and J 2 bases, with 7 bases left between them. The CDR3 is 12 amino acids. Looked up from germline, CDR1 is PRHDT and CDR2 is FYEKMQ (reference sequence). The CDR3 sequence is CASSRAQETQYF. In DNA, the CDR3 is TGTGCCAGCAGTCGGGCGCAAGAGACCCAGTACTTC.

This clonotype has more than one count but fewer than ten. The CDR3 loop reads CASSQEQGLAGELFF. The CDR3, as DNA: TGCGCCAGCAGCCAAGAGCAGGGGTTAGCCGGGGAGCTGTTTTTT. J is TRBJ2-2 and V is TRBV4-3, with a weak D call TRBD1 (6 bases). Germline V lookup: CDR1 LGHNA, CDR2 YSLEER. CDR3 length: 15 residues. Trimming removed 0 bases from V and 6 bases from J, with 11 bases in between.

The genes are TRBV5-1 and TRBJ2-7, with TRBD1 matching 9 bases. The CDR3 is 16 amino acids. Looked up from germline, CDR1 is SGHRS and CDR2 is YFSETQ. Germline trimming cut 4 bases from V and 2 bases from J; bases unmatched to any gene: 10. The CDR3 loop is CASSITGTGTTYEQYF. The DNA of the CDR3 is TGCGCCAGCAGCATTACCGGGACAGGGACGACCTACGAGCAGTACTTC.

The chain uses TRBV20-1 and TRBJ2-7; 8 bases map to TRBD2. Trimming took 6 bases from V and 2 from J; bases not matched to a gene: 9. Germline assignment: CDR1 DFQATT and CDR2 SNEGSKA (reference sequence). This CDR3 is 14 amino acids long. The CDR3 DNA reads as TGCAGTGCAGAACTTGGCGGGGGGACCTACGAGCAGTACTTC. As protein: CSAELGGGTYEQYF.

V is TRBV20-1 and J is TRBJ2-3; D perhaps matches TRBD1 (5 bases). Germline assignment: CDR1 DFQATT and CDR2 SNEGSKA (reference sequence). CDR3 size: 15 residues. V lost 1 base and J lost 2, with 13 bases in between. The DNA for the CDR3 is TGCAGTGCTAGAGGGGCCGATGGGGCCACAGATACGCAGTATTTT. This translates into CSARGADGATDTQYF.

This clonotype turned up a few times. V gene TRBV6-1 combines with J gene TRBJ2-6; no clear D gene. The CDR3 is 17 amino acids. The V end was cut by 5 bases, the J end by 1 base, with 15 bases between. CDR1 and CDR2 from the germline V gene are MNHNS and SASEGT. The CDR3 DNA is TGTGCCAGCAGTTCTCTTATGGGCATGTCTGGGGCCAACGTCCTGACTTTC. It specifies CASSSLMGMSGANVLTF.

This clonotype occurred once. The chain is built from TRBV20-1 and TRBJ1-2; no clear D. The CDR3 is 12 residues long. The germline CDR1 and CDR2 sequences are DFQATT and SNEGSKA (reference sequence). Between the trimmed V and J ends, which lost 3 bases and 0 bases, there was a span of 5 bases. The CDR3 nucleotides are TGCAGTGCTAGGAAAGCTAACTATGGCTACACCTTC. Protein: CSARKANYGYTF.

This clonotype was detected a few times. J is TRBJ2-3 and V is TRBV2; 7 positions agree with TRBD1. The CDR3 is 15 amino acids. Germline V gene data show CDR1 as SNHLY and CDR2 as FYNNEI. V gave up 5 bases and J gave up 5 bases; unmatched junction bases: 10. The CDR3 DNA reads TGTGCCAGCAGTAAAAGGACAGGTTCAGAAGATACGCAGTATTTT. Amino acids: CASSKRTGSEDTQYF. Drawing the rest from reference TRBV2 and TRBJ2-3, the complete variable domain is EPEVTQTPSHQVTQMGQEVILRCVPISNHLYFYWYRQILGQKVEFLVSFYNNEISEKSEIFDDQFSVERPDGSNFTLKIRSTKLEDSAMYFCASSKRTGSEDTQYFGPGTRLTVL.

The chain joins TRBV5-6 to TRBJ1-2; D is uncertain. V was shortened by 4 bases and J by 7 bases, with 11 bases between the two germline ends. Germline-derived CDR1 and CDR2 are SGHDT and YYEEEE. This CDR3 has 12 amino acids. CDR3 in DNA: TGTGCCAGCAGCCTCCGGTCCGGTGGCTACACCTTC. Residues: CASSLRSGGYTF.

V usage is TRBV30 and J usage is TRBJ2-7; 7 bases fit TRBD2. The CDR3 contains 14 residues. V lost 0 bases to trimming and J lost 5 bases; unmatched junction nucleotides: 7. Germline V lookup: CDR1 GTSNPN, CDR2 SVGIG (reference sequence). CDR3 in amino acids: CAWSVRTRSHEQYF. The CDR3 DNA follows: TGTGCCTGGAGTGTCCGGACTAGAAGCCACGAGCAGTACTTC.

This clonotype was observed a single time. This chain joins TRBV30 and TRBJ1-1; no firm D call. V lost 5 bases to trimming and J lost 7 bases, with 11 bases between them. The CDR3 consists of 11 residues. The germline V gene encodes CDR1 GTSNPN and CDR2 SVGIG (reference sequence). CDR3 sequence (DNA): TGTGCCTGGGGGAACACGAATGAAGCTTTCTTT. This gives the protein CAWGNTNEAFF.

This clonotype showed up just a few times. In nucleotides, the CDR3 is TGTGCCAGCAGTGTCCGCGGTAGTGGGCTCACAGATACGCAGTATTTT. The encoded protein is CASSVRGSGLTDTQYF. This chain joins TRBV12-3 or TRBV12-4 and TRBJ2-3, with no clear D. The V end was cut by 5 bases, the J end by 2 bases, with 17 bases between. This CDR3 contains 16 residues.

This clonotype was counted only a few times. The genes are TRBV2 and TRBJ1-4; D uncertain. The germline CDR1 and CDR2 sequences are SNHLY and FYNNEI. The CDR3 is made up of 14 amino acids. Deletions cut 7 bases from V and 0 bases from J, with 9 bases between. The CDR3 nucleotides are TGTGCCAGCACCCGCAGTTCAACTAATGAAAAACTGTTTTTT. Protein product: CASTRSSTNEKLFF.

This rearrangement joins TRBV28 to TRBJ2-3; D possibly corresponds to TRBD2 (6 bases). Germline-derived CDR1 and CDR2 are MDHEN and SYDVKM. V was pared by 3 bases and J by 3 bases, with 7 bases between. CDR3 size: 13 residues. In DNA form, the CDR3 reads TGTGCCAGCAGTTTCCGGGGGACAGATACGCAGTATTTT. Translated, it gives CASSFRGTDTQYF.

The CDR3 DNA reads as TGCAGCGTTGAAGGCCAAGACGGGTCCAAAAACATTCAGTACTTC. It encodes CSVEGQDGSKNIQYF. The chain carries TRBV29-1 and TRBJ2-4; unclear D gene. Trimming took off 1 base at V and 2 bases at J, with 12 bases between the two ends. The CDR3 sequence is 15 residues long. Germline CDR1 SQVTM, CDR2 ANQGSEA.

This clonotype has just a few counts. This chain joins TRBV28 and TRBJ2-2; a possible D gene is TRBD1 (5 bases). The CDR3 is made up of 15 amino acids. Trimming took 5 bases from V and 3 from J, leaving 13 bases between them. CDR1 is MDHEN and CDR2 is SYDVKM in the germline V gene. The chain's CDR3 is CASSPRTIYTGELFF. CDR3 coding DNA: TGTGCCAGCAGTCCGAGGACAATTTACACCGGGGAGCTGTTTTTT.